The clone carrying this T cell receptor (beta chain) was found a few times. This record belongs to a study of regulatory T cells in long-lasting Graves disease. Trimming stripped 5 bases from V and 1 base from J, with 14 bases between. The CDR3 runs 14 residues. CDR1 GTSNPN and CDR2 SVGIG come from the germline V gene (reference sequence). Time point specified: newly diagnosed GD, antithyroid drugs for less than 3 months. With RNA extracted from PBMCs as input, the TCR library was made. TCR beta libraries were built with iRepertoire HTBI primers and Arm-PCR of CDR3 regions. TCRdb used MiXCR to reprocess the multiplex PCR reads, holding one entry per CDR3 protein. This sample has just over 600,000 distinct CDR3 sequences, with under 20% found just once. Separately, the same data were catalogued under a study of T cells in Graves' hyperthyroidism and ophthalmopathy.

The receptor was derived from a woman aged 25 to 39 with Graves disease. The chain recombines TRBV30 with TRBJ1-1; D is ambiguous. The sample here was peripheral blood mononuclear cells (PBMCs), taken at new diagnosis, from a patient treated with antithyroid drugs. The CDR3 region has the DNA TGTGCCTGGGTCCGCCGGGCGAGGAACACTGAAGCTTTCTTT. This encodes CAWVRRARNTEAFF.